This T cell receptor (beta chain) stems from a study of CD8 T cells in Susac syndrome. For the study at large: Sequenced Susac syndrome patients included roughly six with active disease and under ten who were in remission.

An amount of RNA that ranged from about 0.45 to 1 ug was reverse transcribed with random hexamers. Multiplex PCR with immunoSEQ amplified the TCR beta CDR3 across 54 Vbeta and 13 Jbeta. One entry per CDR3 protein, called by TCRdb with MiXCR from the immunoSEQ multiplex PCR reads. The sample records 150,000 or so distinct CDR3 sequences, about 95% being singletons. Study observations and caveats: Clonal expansion did not appear in Susac syndrome CD4+ T cell repertoires.

V dropped 1 base and J dropped 5 bases, with 18 bases sitting between them. Germline CDR1 LGHNA, CDR2 YNFKEQ. The CDR3 covers 16 residues. Notes on this clonotype: Its target is unknown.

The TCR comes from a human donor with Susac syndrome. V is TRBV4-2 and J is TRBJ2-7; D perhaps matches TRBD2 (6 bases). The sequencing input was CD4+ T cells from PBMCs. The CDR3 region is CASSQVAARGRDEQYF. The CDR3 nucleotides are TGTGCCAGCAGCCAAGTCGCGGCCCGGGGGAGAGACGAGCAGTACTTC.